This TCR beta chain was sequenced during a study of human CD8 memory T cell subsets (TCRdb year 2020). Context from the whole study: To assess how stem-like (TSTEM), progenitor exhausted-like (TPEX) and effector memory CD8+ T cell subsets are clonally related, the TCRbeta repertoires of these three subsets were compared. TCRbeta repertoires were obtained from TSTEM, TPEX and effector memory subsets contributed by each of several donors. Study-wide conclusions, independent of this receptor: Only TCRbeta chains were sequenced, and repertoire comparisons rested on several donors tested with paired t-tests and Bonferroni correction. Normalized Shannon-Wiener diversity was similarly high in the TSTEM and TPEX subsets, while the effector memory subsets were comparatively less diverse. Although both stem-like subsets shared clonotypes with effector memory cells, the overlap between TSTEM and TPEX repertoires was minimal, suggesting distinct antigen spectra for the TSTEM and TPEX subsets. Based on Chao1 estimates, TSTEM subsets appeared to have greater repertoire diversity than TPEX subsets, which could potentially reflect a broader range of specificities.

In regard to this clonotype: Its recognized antigen is unknown.

A Human TCR Profiling Kit was used to prepare UMI-labeled 5' RACE TCRbeta libraries. Every TCRbeta library was prepared in parallel with an identical number of PCR cycles. The source study handled its data this way. Each TCRbeta library contained between roughly 2,800 and 20,000 functional CDR3beta clonotypes. MIGEC 1.2.9 was used for UMI extraction and consensus assembly, with at least three reads per UMI being required. MiXCR 3.0.3 was used to extract in-frame CDR3beta repertoires. After each sample was downsampled to 42,000 randomly selected UMIs, diversity metrics were computed in VDJtools 1.2.1. Repertoire overlap metrics D, R and F2 were calculated in VDJtools for the top 3,000 clones of each sample pair. TCRdb reprocessed the reads and provides one entry for every CDR3 protein sequence; no DNA is given. What appears here as the V and J calls and clone size reflects TCRdb's work, not the paper's. The sample's own table lists some 4,000 distinct CDR3 sequences. The ten biggest clones cover about 20% of the sample.

The CDR3 numbers 15 residues from cysteine through phenylalanine. The DNA is unrecorded. The germline V gene encodes CDR1 SGHRS and CDR2 YFSETQ. Peripheral blood mononuclear cells were isolated from healthy donor buffy coats by density gradient separation. In the study, negative magnetic separation with EasySep or MojoSort CD8+ T cell isolation kits was used to enrich total CD8+ T cells. For each subset, total RNA was extracted using an RNeasy Mini Kit from duplicate vials of under 160,000 sorted CD8+ T cells. The PBMCs were used either fresh or after being cryopreserved in fetal bovine serum with around 9.7% DMSO. Fluorescence-activated cell sorting on a FACSAria III was used to sort CD8+ T cell subsets to purity.

The TCR comes from a human donor in good health. The specimen was CD8+ T cells from PBMCs. This chain joins TRBV5-1 to TRBJ2-3; TCRdb selects TRBD1, and the lack of DNA leaves this call unchecked. The CDR3 region reads CASSFGQGAGDTQYF.